This TCR beta chain was recorded in a study of PD-1 blockade in classical Hodgkin lymphoma. Sequencing was performed with immunoSEQ multiplex PCR; in TCRdb, only in-frame clones are kept and a portion is missing. The data hold 30,000 to 40,000 clones, with approximately 92% observed a single time. Every patient had relapsed following autologous stem cell transplantation, and cohorts differed in brentuximab vedotin exposure. Thawed PBMCs underwent magnetic negative selection to yield purified CD4+ T cells. V lost 0 bases and J 4 bases, leaving 12 bases between the germline ends. The germline gives CDR1 SQVTM, CDR2 ANQGSEA. This CDR3 region has 14 residues.

This clonotype originated in a human donor with classical Hodgkin lymphoma. The V and J genes are TRBV29-1 and TRBJ1-2; D may be TRBD1 (5 bases). The sequencing here drew on CD4+ T cells from blood, taken at baseline. The CDR3 is CSVEDPTVFYGYTF. Here the CDR3 DNA reads TGCAGCGTTGAAGACCCGACAGTTTTCTATGGCTACACCTTC.